The rows below give T cell receptor beta chains drawn from one sample of a study of blood T cell repertoires in COVID-19. Assay used: immunoSEQ multiplex PCR; TCRdb lists only in-frame clones, some missing. The sample lists tens of thousands of clones, around 67% occurring once. The sample comprised peripheral blood. The receptors were sampled from a man between 70 and 80 years old with COVID-19, enrolled during active disease. Both conserved end residues are part of each CDR3. A D gene is named only where the DNA matches it firmly. Only some rows state a clone size, as once, few, many or a class for expanded clones.

J gene,D gene,clone size,V gene,CDR3 DNA,CDR3 protein
TRBJ1-2,-,-,TRBV5-4,TGTGCCAGCCGTTTATTAGGGCAGGGAAAATATGGCTACACCTTC,CASRLLGQGKYGYTF
TRBJ2-1,TRBD2,-,TRBV6-6,TGTGCCAGCAGTCTCTCGCGGGAGGTCAATGAGCAGTTCTTC,CASSLSREVNEQFF
TRBJ2-4,TRBD2,-,TRBV10-3,TGTGCCATCAGTGTGACTAGCGGTGGAGCCAAAAACATTCAGTACTTC,CAISVTSGGAKNIQYF
TRBJ2-2,TRBD1,-,TRBV10-3,TGTGCCATCAGTGGTGGACAGGCGAACACCGGGGAGCTGTTTTTT,CAISGGQANTGELFF
TRBJ2-7,TRBD1,-,TRBV27,TGTGCCAGCAGTCTCCCCAGGGACAGGGAAAACGAGCAGTACTTC,CASSLPRDRENEQYF
TRBJ2-2,-,-,TRBV28,TGTGCCAGCAGTTTACACGTGGTTTGGAGGGGAGAACTGTTTTTT,CASSLHVVWRGELFF
TRBJ2-3,-,-,TRBV6-2/TRBV6-3,TGTGCCAGCAGTTACACCGGTACTGGGGGCGCAGATACGCAGTATTTT,CASSYTGTGGADTQYF
TRBJ1-2,TRBD1,-,TRBV5-1,TGCGCCAGCAGCGACGACAGGGCGGGTGGCTACACCTTC,CASSDDRAGGYTF
TRBJ1-5,TRBD1,many,TRBV28,TGTGCCAGCAGTGCCGGACAGGGGGCCTACCGATATAGCAATCAGCCCCAGCATTTT,CASSAGQGAYRYSNQPQHF
TRBJ1-3,-,-,TRBV25-1,TGTGCCAGCAGTGAATCTCGACTCCCTGTAGGAAACACCATATATTTT,CASSESRLPVGNTIYF
TRBJ2-7,TRBD2,-,TRBV5-1,TGCGCCAGCAGCCCTAGCGGCATAGGGTACTACGAGCAGTACTTC,CASSPSGIGYYEQYF
TRBJ1-6,-,-,TRBV7-9,TGTGCCAGCAGCTTGGATTGGAGGGGGGGGGCTAATTCACCCCTCCACTTT,CASSLDWRGGANSPLHF
TRBJ2-6,-,-,TRBV5-1,TGCGCCAGCAGCTTGGACAGCACTAGATCTGGGGCCAACGTCCTGACTTTC,CASSLDSTRSGANVLTF
TRBJ2-3,-,-,TRBV19,TGTGCCAGTAGTATAGGGGGCGGAAGCACAGATACGCAGTATTTT,CASSIGGGSTDTQYF
TRBJ1-5,-,-,TRBV19,TGTGCCAGTAGTCAGGGGATTAATCAGCCCCAGCATTTT,CASSQGINQPQHF
TRBJ2-2,-,-,TRBV3-1/TRBV3-2,TGTGCCAGCAGCCCTTACACCGGGGAGCTGTTTTTT,CASSPYTGELFF
TRBJ2-1,TRBD2,many,TRBV6-2/TRBV6-3,TGTGCCAGCAGTTACCTAGCGGGAAGCTACAATGAGCAGTTCTTC,CASSYLAGSYNEQFF
TRBJ2-3,-,-,TRBV4-2,TGTGCCAGCAGCCAAGATGGACTCTCCACAGATACGCAGTATTTT,CASSQDGLSTDTQYF
TRBJ2-7,TRBD1,-,TRBV7-2,TGTGCCAGCAGCTTGGGGGGACAGGGGCGCTACGAGCAGTACTTC,CASSLGGQGRYEQYF
TRBJ1-2,TRBD1,-,TRBV6-5,TGTGCCAGCAGTTCCACAGGGGCGAACGGCTACACCTTC,CASSSTGANGYTF
TRBJ2-6,TRBD1,-,TRBV7-2,TGTGCCAGCAGCTTCGGACAGGGCTTCTCTGGGGCCAACGTCCTGACTTTC,CASSFGQGFSGANVLTF
TRBJ2-7,TRBD1,-,TRBV6-6,TGTGCCAGCAGTTACTCGGGGACAGGGCCCCACGAGCAGTACTTC,CASSYSGTGPHEQYF
TRBJ2-3,TRBD2,-,TRBV14,TGTGCCAGCAGCCAAGATCGTGTTAGCGGGATAGATACGCAGTATTTT,CASSQDRVSGIDTQYF
TRBJ1-1,TRBD1,-,TRBV5-4,TGTGCCAGCCGCCCGGGACAGGGGGCTTGGAACACTGAAGCTTTCTTT,CASRPGQGAWNTEAFF
TRBJ2-3,-,-,TRBV19,TGTGCCAGTAGGGAGGGGCTGGGCACAGATACGCAGTATTTT,CASREGLGTDTQYF
TRBJ1-5,-,-,TRBV27,TGTGCCAGCAGTTTCGGCGGCTCAGTCGGTCAGCCCCAGCATTTT,CASSFGGSVGQPQHF
TRBJ2-1,-,-,TRBV5-1,TGCGCCAGCAGGACCGCGACCGAGAACAGGGTCGATGAGCAGTTCTTC,CASRTATENRVDEQFF
TRBJ1-2,-,-,TRBV5-4,TGTGCCAGCAGCTTGTTCAGCGGAAACTATGGCTACACCTTC,CASSLFSGNYGYTF
TRBJ2-1,-,once,TRBV6-5,TGTGCCAGCAGTTACCATGCGGGGTCCTACAATGAGCAGTTCTTC,CASSYHAGSYNEQFF
TRBJ1-2,TRBD1,-,TRBV9,TGTGCCAGCAGCCACGGACAGGGGAACATTCTTACTCACTATGGCTACACCTTC,CASSHGQGNILTHYGYTF
TRBJ2-1,TRBD2,many,TRBV9,TGTGCCAGCAGCCACGGGACTAGCGGGAGGCCCAGCTCCTACAATGAGCAGTTCTTC,CASSHGTSGRPSSYNEQFF
TRBJ2-7,-,few,TRBV28,TGTGCCAGCAGTTCCCAGGAGGTTTGGAAGCAGTACTTC,CASSSQEVWKQYF
TRBJ1-3,-,-,TRBV18,TGTGCCAGCTCACCACTAGACACCATATATTTT,CASSPLDTIYF
TRBJ2-7,TRBD2,once,TRBV7-8,TGTGCCAGCACCGATTCGACTAGCGGGATTATCTCCTACGAGCAGTACTTC,CASTDSTSGIISYEQYF
TRBJ1-6,TRBD1,many,TRBV3-1/TRBV3-2,TGTGCCAGCAGCTCCTCAGGGGGCCGGGATAATTCACCCCTCCACTTT,CASSSSGGRDNSPLHF
TRBJ2-7,TRBD1,-,TRBV9,TGTGCCAGCAGCGTGTCAGGGGACAGGGCCTACGAGCAGTACTTC,CASSVSGDRAYEQYF
TRBJ2-1,TRBD2,few,TRBV9,TGTGCCAGCAGCGTAGCGGGAGGGCCGAGTGAGCAGTTCTTC,CASSVAGGPSEQFF
TRBJ2-1,TRBD2,-,TRBV30,TGTGCCTGGAGTGTACGGCTAGCGGGAGAGGAGCAGTTCTTC,CAWSVRLAGEEQFF
TRBJ2-7,-,-,TRBV27,TGTGCCAGCAGCCTTGGGGGCAGATTCTACGAGCAGTACTTC,CASSLGGRFYEQYF
TRBJ2-3,TRBD2,-,TRBV7-2,TGTGCCAGCAGCTTAGTGGGGACTAGCGTGGATACGCAGTATTTT,CASSLVGTSVDTQYF
TRBJ2-3,-,-,TRBV21-1,TGTGCCAGCAGCAAAGAGGGGGGGGCTGGCACAGATACGCAGTATTTT,CASSKEGGAGTDTQYF
TRBJ2-7,-,-,TRBV20-1,TGCAGTGCTAGTGGACAGTTACTGGGCGAGCAGTACTTC,CSASGQLLGEQYF
TRBJ1-1,-,-,TRBV7-2,TGTGCCAGCAGCTTATTCGGGGTGACGGGAGCTTTCTTT,CASSLFGVTGAFF
TRBJ1-6,TRBD1,few,TRBV7-2,TGTGCCAGCAGCCTCCTGGGGACAGGGAGCTCACCCCTCCACTTT,CASSLLGTGSSPLHF
TRBJ1-2,-,-,TRBV5-6,TGTGCCAGCAGCTTGGCCGGGAGGACGGGATCTAACTATGGCTACACCTTC,CASSLAGRTGSNYGYTF
TRBJ2-7,-,few,TRBV5-5,TGTGCCAGCAGCGCAGGGTATGGCTACGAGCAGTACTTC,CASSAGYGYEQYF
TRBJ2-5,-,-,TRBV29-1,TGCAGCGTCCCGGAGACGAGTTGGGAGACCCAGTACTTC,CSVPETSWETQYF
TRBJ1-5,-,once,TRBV7-2,TGTGCCAGCAGCGTAAACAATCAGCCCCAGCATTTT,CASSVNNQPQHF
TRBJ2-3,TRBD2,-,TRBV5-1,TGCGCCAGCAGCTTGGTAGCTAGCGGGACTAGCACAGATACGCAGTATTTT,CASSLVASGTSTDTQYF
TRBJ2-2,-,-,TRBV7-8,TGTGCCAGCAGCTTAGGGGGCGTACCGACCGGGGAGCTGTTTTTT,CASSLGGVPTGELFF
TRBJ1-1,TRBD1,-,TRBV7-2,TGTGCCAGCAGCTCCTTCGGGACAGGGAACACTGAAGCTTTCTTT,CASSSFGTGNTEAFF
TRBJ2-3,TRBD1,once,TRBV19,TGTGCCAGTACCAGAAACCCAGGGGGAACCACAGATACGCAGTATTTT,CASTRNPGGTTDTQYF
TRBJ2-7,TRBD1,-,TRBV7-9,TGTGCCAGCAGCTCAATCGAGGGGGCTGGTGACGAGCAGTACTTC,CASSSIEGAGDEQYF
TRBJ2-1,TRBD2,-,TRBV7-2,TGTGCCAGCAGCTTCGGGACTAGCGGACCAAGTGGGCAGTTCTTC,CASSFGTSGPSGQFF
TRBJ1-2,-,-,TRBV5-6,TGTGCCAGCAGCCAGAGACAGACTAACTATGGCTACACCTTC,CASSQRQTNYGYTF